Following are 14 T cell receptor beta chains from one sample sequenced in a study of tumor and adjacent non-tumor tissue in lung cancer. This sample's RNA came from whole unsorted tissue. The normal lung tissue was taken more than 3 cm from the tumor edge. The library came from three nested PCR rounds adapted from ARM-PCR protocols. Via MiXCR, TCRdb re-called the multiplex PCR reads, giving one row per CDR3 protein. This repertoire shows 90,000 to 100,000 distinct CDR3 sequences, 80% found once; its top ten account for under 40%. Sequencing was performed on distant non-tumor lung tissue. The receptors shown here come from a man between 60 and 75 years old with small cell lung cancer.

About this clonotype itself: One end of the junction does not line up with germline, which may come from a read error. The J gene is TRBJ2-3, the V gene TRBV11-2; D possibly corresponds to TRBD2 (6 bases). CDR1 is SGHAT and CDR2 is FQNNGV in the germline V gene. The CDR3 has 15 amino acids. This CDR3 reads CTSSSGGIAGLTQYF. DNA for the CDR3: TGTACCAGCAGTTCCGGAGGGATCGCGGGACTTACGCAGTATTTT.

With regard to this clonotype: Likely a read error: the CDR3 ends without its conserved phenylalanine or tryptophan. V gene TRBV29-1 combines with J gene TRBJ2-5; unclear D gene. V lost 6 bases and J lost 5, with 16 bases in between. From germline, CDR1 is SQVTM and CDR2 ANQGSEA. The CDR3 is 13 amino acids. CDR3 sequence (DNA): TGCAGCGTGTTGGACCGAAAGCAGGAGACCCAGTACTTA. Its protein product is CSVLDRKQETQYL.

With regard to this clonotype: One end of the junction varies from germline; a read error may be responsible. The rearrangement joins TRBV11-2 to TRBJ2-7; D perhaps matches TRBD2 (6 bases). Germline V gene lookup returns CDR1 SGHAT and CDR2 FQNNGV. The CDR3 contains 15 residues. The CDR3 coding sequence is TGTGCCAGCAGCTTAGCTTCTAGCGACCCCTACGAGCGGTACTTT. It specifies CASSLASSDPYERYF.

The gene calls are TRBV7-9 and TRBJ2-3; 15 bases are a match to TRBD2. Trimming removed 5 bases from V and 7 bases from J; junction bases left unmatched: 7. Germline V gene lookup returns CDR1 SEHNR and CDR2 FQNEAQ (reference sequence). This CDR3 is built from 16 residues. The CDR3 loop is CASSLGLAGGPYTQYF. CDR3 DNA: TGTGCCAGCAGCCTGGGACTAGCGGGAGGTCCCTATACGCAGTATTTT.

This clonotype appeared a few times. This chain uses TRBV10-3 with TRBJ2-7; D is possibly TRBD2 (5 bases). Looked up from germline, CDR1 is ENHRY and CDR2 is SYGVKD. The CDR3 is 12 amino acids. Trimming cost V 5 bases and J 4 bases, with 9 bases left between them. CDR3 region: CAISPEAYEQYF. In DNA, the CDR3 is TGTGCCATCAGTCCGGAGGCTTACGAGCAGTACTTC.

As to this clonotype: The germline gene is not matched at one end of the junction; a read error may be the cause. The V gene is TRBV6-1, the J gene TRBJ2-2; maybe TRBD2 (5 bases). Germline loops: CDR1 MNHNS, CDR2 SASEGT. This CDR3 region has 16 residues. For the CDR3, the DNA is TGTGCCAACAGTGAAGACCATTGCATGCCGGCCGGGGAGCTGTTGTTT. As protein: CANSEDHCMPAGELLF.

In regard to this clonotype: One end of the junction is discordant with germline, which a read error may explain. V is TRBV6-2 or TRBV6-3 and J is TRBJ2-3; D is unclear. Germline loops: CDR1 MNHEY, CDR2 SVGEGT. The length of the CDR3 is 13 residues. Here the CDR3 reads CSSNPGLRDTQYF. CDR3 nucleotides: TGTTCCAGCAACCCTGGGTTAAGAGATACGCAGTATTTT.

The rearrangement joins TRBV4-1 to TRBJ2-2; D gene unclear. V was clipped by 8 bases and J by 0 bases, with 16 bases between them. Germline V gives CDR1 MGHRA, CDR2 YSYEKL. This CDR3 comprises 16 residues. DNA for the CDR3: TGCGCCAGCGGCCCCCGATTGAGTACGAACACCGGGGAGCTGTTTTTT. Translated: CASGPRLSTNTGELFF.

Comment on this clonotype: Compared with germline, one end of the junction differs, possibly owing to a read error. This chain joins TRBV6-1 and TRBJ2-2; D uncertain. This CDR3 comprises 16 residues. Germline V gives CDR1 MNHNS, CDR2 SASEGT. For the CDR3, the DNA is TGTGACAGCAGTCCCTTGGACCGAACATTCACCGGGGAGCTGTTTTTT. Protein: CDSSPLDRTFTGELFF.

This clonotype was counted a single time. A read error may account for a junction end that differs from germline. This rearrangement joins TRBV6-6 to TRBJ2-5, with TRBD1 matching 8 bases. The CDR3 runs to 18 residues. Germline CDR1 MNHNY, CDR2 SVGAGI (reference sequence). In nucleotides, the CDR3 is TGTGCCAGCAGTTACTCCATTGGACAGGGCCTAGGCCAAGAGACCCAGTATTTC. Translated, it gives CASSYSIGQGLGQETQYF.

Concerning this clonotype: An end of the junction differs from the germline gene, which may be a read error. The genes are TRBV24-1 and TRBJ2-1; no reliable D call. Germline V gene lookup returns CDR1 KGHDR and CDR2 SFDVKD. This CDR3 comprises 15 residues. Here the CDR3 reads CATCDLWSDYNEQFF. The DNA of the CDR3 is TGTGCCACCTGTGATTTGTGGTCAGACTACAATGAGCAGTTCTTC.

As concerns this clonotype: Germline is not matched at one junction end, which may reflect a read error. The chain links TRBV6-5 to TRBJ2-1, with TRBD2 matching 9 bases. CDR3 length: 17 amino acids. Germline V gives CDR1 MNHEY, CDR2 SVGAGI. The DNA of the CDR3 is TGTGCCAGCACTTACTCGGTCTGGGGACTAGCAGACAATGAGCAGTTCTTC. Protein: CASTYSVWGLADNEQFF.

As concerns this clonotype: Germline and junction disagree at one end, which may indicate a read error. V is TRBV29-1 and J is TRBJ1-4; 7 bases are shared with TRBD1. Germline V gives CDR1 SQVTM, CDR2 ANQGSEA. The length of the CDR3 is 16 residues. CDR3 amino acids: CSVQGGAHATNENLFF. The DNA for the CDR3 is TGCAGCGTCCAAGGGGGCGCCCACGCAACTAACGAAAACCTGTTTTTT.

Comments on this clonotype: Relative to the germline gene, one junction end is altered; a read error may explain this. This chain links TRBV5-6 with TRBJ2-1, with D perhaps matching TRBD2 (7 bases). The germline CDR1 and CDR2 sequences are SGHDT and YYEEEE. CDR3 length: 15 residues. Written as DNA, the CDR3 is TGTGCCAGCAGCTGGGGGACTAACGGGGACAATGCGCAGTTATTC. Protein sequence: CASSWGTNGDNAQLF.